Below, 13 T cell receptor beta chains from the same sample are listed, as sequenced in a study of human T cells and chemical hapten exposure. Time point noted: pre-sensitization, week 0. This sample's treatment: therapeutic diphenylcyclopropenone sensitization with weekly scalp DPC. TCRdb ran MiXCR on the RACE reads and lists one entry per CDR3 protein. The data contain approximately 52,000 distinct CDR3 sequences, 9.4% of them singletons. Sequenced material: whole blood, taken in connection with sensitization to the hapten diphenylcyclopropenone (DPC). All receptors come from a middle-aged woman with alopecia areata. Some clones in this sample may be carry-over from other donors' samples.

This clonotype was picked up many times. A read error may produce the germline difference seen at one junction end. The rearrangement uses TRBV5-6 and TRBJ2-3; 10 bases are shared with TRBD1. This CDR3 region has 12 residues. From germline, CDR1 is SGHDT and CDR2 YYEEEE. In DNA, the CDR3 is TGTGCCAGCGGTGCGGTCGGGACAGGGGATATTTTT. It encodes CASGAVGTGDIF.

This clonotype was seen ten or more times. The rearrangement links TRBV7-9 to TRBJ2-7; D might be TRBD1 (6 bases). V was clipped by 1 base and J by 2 bases, with 6 bases between them. CDR1 SEHNR and CDR2 FQNEAQ come from the germline V gene (reference sequence). This CDR3 region has 13 residues. As DNA, the CDR3 is TGTGCCAGCAGCTTAGACAGGGCCTACGAGCAGTACTTC. This translates into CASSLDRAYEQYF. The variable domain in full, completed from reference TRBV7-9 and TRBJ2-7, reads DTGVSQNPRHKITKRGQNVTFRCDPISEHNRLYWYRQTLGQGPEFLTYFQNEAQLEKSRLLSDRFSAERPKGSFSTLEIQRTEQGDSAMYLCASSLDRAYEQYFGPGTRLTVT.

This clonotype was observed a few times. The chain has TRBV30 and TRBJ1-6; TRBD1 is a possible D gene (5 bases). This CDR3 is built from 14 residues. Trimming removed 3 bases from V and 7 bases from J, with 13 bases in between. Germline V gene lookup returns CDR1 GTSNPN and CDR2 SVGIG (reference sequence). The CDR3 sequence is CAWRSAGRNSPLHF. The CDR3 bases are TGTGCCTGGAGGTCGGCGGGGCGCAATTCACCCCTCCACTTT. The variable domain in full, with the rest retrieved from reference TRBV30 and TRBJ1-6, is SQTIHQWPATLVQPVGSPLSLECTVEGTSNPNLYWYRQAAGRGLQLLFYSVGIGQISSEVPQNLSASRPQDRQFILSSKKLLLSDSGFYLCAWRSAGRNSPLHFGNGTRLTVT.

This clonotype was counted a few times. The junction departs from germline at one end; a sequencing error may be responsible. The gene calls are TRBV2 and TRBJ2-2, with D perhaps assigned TRBD1 or TRBD2 (5 bases each). The germline V gene has CDR1 SNHLY and CDR2 FYNNEI. This CDR3 is built from 15 residues. CDR3 in amino acids: CASTRDPSGTVELFF. The CDR3 DNA is TGTGCCAGCACAAGGGACCCTTCCGGCACCGTGGAGCTGTTTTTT.

At least ten counts were recorded for this clonotype. This chain joins TRBV5-1 and TRBJ1-1; 7 bases line up with TRBD1. Trimming removed 0 bases from V and 2 bases from J; junction bases left unmatched: 7. Germline CDR1 is SGHRS and CDR2 is YFSETQ. CDR3 size: 16 residues. DNA of the CDR3: TGCGCCAGCAGCTTGGTAGTTTCAGGGGGTAACACTGAAGCTTTCTTT. It yields the protein CASSLVVSGGNTEAFF.

This clonotype was counted many times. This chain uses TRBV2 with TRBJ2-5; D not resolved. The CDR3 has 12 residues. Trimming left V 10 bases short and J 4 bases short, with 13 bases between. From germline, CDR1 is SNHLY and CDR2 FYNNEI. The CDR3, as DNA: TGTGCCACCACCCCTGGAGCAGAGACCCAGTACTTC. Amino acid sequence: CATTPGAETQYF.

This clonotype was observed at least ten times. J is TRBJ2-6 and V is TRBV20-1; the D gene is possibly TRBD2 (5 bases). Deletions cut 3 bases from V and 4 bases from J, with 10 bases between. Germline-derived CDR1 and CDR2 are DFQATT and SNEGSKA (reference sequence). The CDR3 spans 14 residues. The CDR3 nucleotides are TGCAGTGCTAGGGCGGGCCCCGGGGCCAACGTCCTGACTTTC. This gives the protein CSARAGPGANVLTF.

This clonotype was recorded a few times. This sequence joins TRBV29-1 and TRBJ2-3; D unresolved. There are 11 residues in the CDR3. V shed 3 bases and J shed 4 bases, with 5 bases lying between them. Germline values: CDR1 SQVTM, CDR2 ANQGSEA. CDR3 amino acids: CSVEWADTQYF. The DNA for the CDR3 is TGCAGCGTTGAGTGGGCAGATACGCAGTATTTT.

This clonotype has ten or more counts. The chain couples TRBV18 to TRBJ2-7; a weak D match, TRBD2 (7 bases). The germline gives CDR1 KGHSH, CDR2 LQKENI. V lost 3 bases, J lost 3 bases, and 15 bases lay in between. The CDR3 has 15 amino acids. CDR3 protein: CASSPLGGPDYEQYF. The CDR3 DNA is TGTGCCAGCTCACCCCTGGGGGGGCCGGACTACGAGCAGTACTTC.

This clonotype was recorded many times. The chain combines TRBV7-9 with TRBJ1-2, with D maybe TRBD1 (5 bases). Trimming left V 2 bases short and J 4 bases short, with 8 bases between. From germline, CDR1 is SEHNR and CDR2 FQNEAQ (reference sequence). The CDR3 consists of 13 residues. The CDR3 sequence: CASSLWQGYGYTF. The DNA of the CDR3 is TGTGCCAGCAGCTTATGGCAGGGCTATGGCTACACCTTC.

This clonotype was seen repeatedly, ten times or more. The chain is built from TRBV28 and TRBJ1-1; D is unclear. This CDR3 spans 14 amino acids. V was trimmed by 9 bases and J by 4 bases, leaving 18 bases between them. Germline CDR1 reads MDHEN; CDR2 reads SYDVKM. The CDR3 DNA reads TGTGCCAGTGGCGCTTTCCCGGAGGGCACTGAAGCTTTCTTT. Its translation: CASGAFPEGTEAFF.

This sequence joins TRBV20-1 and TRBJ1-4; the match to TRBD1 covers 7 bases. Germline CDR1 DFQATT, CDR2 SNEGSKA (reference sequence). V gave up 6 bases and J gave up 8 bases; unmatched junction bases: 12. This CDR3 is 14 amino acids long. The CDR3 loop reads CSAPRQGKTEKLFF. The CDR3 DNA sequence: TGCAGTGCGCCTCGACAGGGCAAAACCGAAAAACTGTTTTTT.

The chain carries TRBV7-9 and TRBJ2-7; TRBD1 matches 8 bases. Germline V gene data show CDR1 as SEHNR and CDR2 as FQNEAQ (reference sequence). This CDR3 comprises 16 residues. Trimming at V came to 3 bases and at J to 5 bases, leaving 12 bases not matched to a gene. CDR3 coding DNA: TGTGCCAGCAGCTTGCCGACCGGGACAGGTTCCCACGAGCAGTACTTC. Translation gives CASSLPTGTGSHEQYF.